The present T cell receptor (beta chain) was sequenced within a study of T-cell reconstitution after alpha-beta-depleted transplantation in children. During its preparation, the TCRbeta library received unique molecular identifiers. TCRdb recomputed calls from the PCR reads with MiXCR, one row per CDR3 protein. The repertoire consists of about 400,000 distinct CDR3 sequences, with more than 10% occurring once and the leading ten covering 3.5% to 4.5%. This clonotype was seen ten or more times. Losses at the gene ends were 6 bases for V and 5 bases for J; bases not matched to a gene: 8. The CDR3 is made up of 14 amino acids. Germline values: CDR1 SGHNT, CDR2 YYREEE (reference sequence).

The source is a human donor who donated a stem cell graft to a child with Fanconi anemia. The material sequenced was PBMCs, taken from the stem cell graft. The chain links TRBV5-4 to TRBJ2-1; 7 nucleotides align to TRBD2. CDR3 loop: CASTPSGAHNEQFF. In DNA, the CDR3 is TGTGCCAGCACCCCTAGCGGAGCTCACAATGAGCAGTTCTTC.